The sequence of this T cell receptor beta chain was determined in a study of shared clonotypes between healthy human individuals. Data came from immunoSEQ multiplex PCR; TCRdb stores just in-frame clones and leaves some out. The sample records approximately 2,200,000 clones, about 93% being singletons. CDR1 and CDR2 (germline): SGHTS, YDEGEE. This CDR3 is 15 amino acids long. V lost 4 bases to trimming and J lost 0 bases; unmatched junction nucleotides: 5. In the naive CD8 group, cells lacked CD45RO and were positively selected for CCR7, so terminally differentiated effector memory CD45RA+ cells were left out.

This sequence joins TRBV5-8 and TRBJ2-7; TRBD1 matches 9 bases. Specimen: naive CD8+ T cells from PBMCs. This clonotype originated in a man in his late teens or twenties in good health. Some clones in this sample may be carry-over from other donors' samples. The chain's CDR3 is CASSAGTGSSYEQYF. The CDR3, as DNA: TGTGCCAGCAGCGCAGGGACAGGGAGCTCCTACGAGCAGTACTTC.